A selection of T cell receptor beta chains follows, all from one sample in a study of cytomegalovirus exposure and HLA in healthy donors. Profiling relied on immunoSEQ multiplex PCR, and the TCRdb table lists in-frame clones only, not all of them. The table lists tens of thousands of clones, 70% to 80% of them singletons. Sequenced sample: PBMCs. The receptors were sampled from a woman aged 40 to 50 in good health and CMV-seropositive. Both conserved end residues are part of each CDR3. D genes are given only for firm matches. The size of a clone is reported for some rows only, either as once, few or many, or as a class for expanded clones.

J gene: TRBJ2-7; D gene: .; clone size: .; V gene: TRBV29-1; CDR3 protein: CSVLRQPATEQYF; CDR3 DNA: TGCAGCGTCCTCCGACAGCCCGCCACCGAGCAGTACTTC
J gene: TRBJ1-5; D gene: .; clone size: few; V gene: TRBV19; CDR3 protein: CASSIWGGSNQPQHF; CDR3 DNA: TGTGCCAGTAGTATATGGGGGGGAAGCAATCAGCCCCAGCATTTT
J gene: TRBJ2-7; D gene: TRBD2; clone size: .; V gene: TRBV27; CDR3 protein: CASSSGTSGLNEQYF; CDR3 DNA: TGTGCCAGCAGTTCTGGGACTAGCGGATTGAACGAGCAGTACTTC
J gene: TRBJ2-7; D gene: .; clone size: .; V gene: TRBV6-4; CDR3 protein: CASSELRGSEQYF; CDR3 DNA: TGTGCCAGCAGTGAGTTGAGGGGGAGCGAGCAGTACTTC
J gene: TRBJ2-2; D gene: .; clone size: .; V gene: TRBV7-9; CDR3 protein: CASSPITGELFF; CDR3 DNA: TGTGCCAGCAGTCCAATCACCGGGGAGCTGTTTTTT
J gene: TRBJ2-3; D gene: TRBD2; clone size: once; V gene: TRBV10-2; CDR3 protein: CASSDFSGGRDTQYF; CDR3 DNA: TGCGCCAGCAGTGATTTTAGCGGGGGGCGGGATACGCAGTATTTT
J gene: TRBJ1-2; D gene: .; clone size: .; V gene: TRBV19; CDR3 protein: CASSNRQNPNYGYTF; CDR3 DNA: TGTGCCAGTAGTAACCGACAGAATCCTAACTATGGCTACACCTTC
J gene: TRBJ1-5; D gene: TRBD1; clone size: .; V gene: TRBV25-1; CDR3 protein: CASSQGAGKPQHF; CDR3 DNA: TGTGCCAGCAGTCAGGGGGCTGGGAAGCCCCAGCATTTT
J gene: TRBJ2-5; D gene: .; clone size: .; V gene: TRBV25-1; CDR3 protein: CASSEWRTERQETQYF; CDR3 DNA: TGTGCCAGCAGTGAATGGCGGACAGAGAGGCAGGAGACCCAGTACTTC
J gene: TRBJ2-1; D gene: .; clone size: few; V gene: TRBV7-9; CDR3 protein: CASSLVVVEQFF; CDR3 DNA: TGTGCCAGCAGCTTAGTCGTCGTGGAGCAGTTCTTC
J gene: TRBJ2-1; D gene: TRBD2; clone size: .; V gene: TRBV11-3; CDR3 protein: CASSLGGLAVEQFF; CDR3 DNA: TGTGCCAGCAGCTTAGGAGGACTAGCGGTTGAGCAGTTCTTC
J gene: TRBJ1-2; D gene: TRBD1; clone size: .; V gene: TRBV19; CDR3 protein: CASKIFRQGDYGYTF; CDR3 DNA: TGTGCTAGTAAGATATTCCGACAGGGAGACTATGGCTACACCTTC
J gene: TRBJ2-2; D gene: .; clone size: few; V gene: TRBV19; CDR3 protein: CASSIGNGELFF; CDR3 DNA: TGTGCCAGTAGTATAGGTAATGGGGAGCTGTTTTTT
J gene: TRBJ1-1; D gene: TRBD1; clone size: .; V gene: TRBV18; CDR3 protein: CASSREQGINTEAFF; CDR3 DNA: TGTGCCAGCTCACGTGAACAGGGGATAAACACTGAAGCTTTCTTT
J gene: TRBJ1-6; D gene: .; clone size: .; V gene: TRBV5-1; CDR3 protein: CASSNRGQSSYNSPLHF; CDR3 DNA: TGCGCCAGCAGCAACCGAGGACAGTCCTCCTATAATTCACCCCTCCACTTT
J gene: TRBJ1-1; D gene: .; clone size: .; V gene: TRBV12-5; CDR3 protein: CASGKDLYTEAFF; CDR3 DNA: TGTGCTAGTGGTAAGGACTTATACACTGAAGCTTTCTTT
J gene: TRBJ1-2; D gene: .; clone size: .; V gene: TRBV27; CDR3 protein: CASSPGVGYTF; CDR3 DNA: TGTGCCAGCAGTCCCGGGGTTGGCTACACCTTC
J gene: TRBJ1-4; D gene: .; clone size: .; V gene: TRBV19; CDR3 protein: CASSRQITDEKLFF; CDR3 DNA: TGTGCCAGTAGTCGACAAATAACTGATGAAAAACTGTTTTTT
J gene: TRBJ2-1; D gene: .; clone size: few; V gene: TRBV19; CDR3 protein: CASRGYYLNEQFF; CDR3 DNA: TGTGCCAGTAGAGGTTACTACCTCAATGAGCAGTTCTTC
J gene: TRBJ1-1; D gene: TRBD1; clone size: .; V gene: TRBV30; CDR3 protein: CAWTTGVNTEAFF; CDR3 DNA: TGTGCCTGGACTACAGGGGTGAACACTGAAGCTTTCTTT
J gene: TRBJ2-7; D gene: TRBD1; clone size: once; V gene: TRBV7-2; CDR3 protein: CASSPLTGSFYEQYF; CDR3 DNA: TGTGCCAGCAGCCCCTTGACAGGGTCGTTCTACGAGCAGTACTTC
J gene: TRBJ1-1; D gene: .; clone size: .; V gene: TRBV29-1; CDR3 protein: CSVEGANTEAFF; CDR3 DNA: TGCAGCGTTGAAGGCGCGAACACTGAAGCTTTCTTT
J gene: TRBJ1-2; D gene: .; clone size: few; V gene: TRBV25-1; CDR3 protein: CASRRDNYGYTF; CDR3 DNA: TGTGCCAGCAGGCGGGATAACTATGGCTACACCTTC
J gene: TRBJ1-2; D gene: TRBD1; clone size: .; V gene: TRBV6-5; CDR3 protein: CASSGTGIGYTF; CDR3 DNA: TGTGCCAGCTCTGGGACAGGGATCGGCTACACCTTC
J gene: TRBJ2-5; D gene: TRBD2; clone size: .; V gene: TRBV2; CDR3 protein: CASSLAGAGETQYF; CDR3 DNA: TGTGCCAGCAGTCTAGCGGGGGCGGGGGAGACCCAGTACTTC
J gene: TRBJ1-1; D gene: .; clone size: .; V gene: TRBV2; CDR3 protein: CASRAGREAFF; CDR3 DNA: TGTGCCAGCAGGGCGGGCAGGGAAGCTTTCTTT
J gene: TRBJ1-5; D gene: .; clone size: .; V gene: TRBV5-6; CDR3 protein: CANRDKDNQPQHF; CDR3 DNA: TGTGCCAACCGGGACAAAGACAATCAGCCCCAGCATTTT
J gene: TRBJ1-2; D gene: TRBD1; clone size: .; V gene: TRBV5-6; CDR3 protein: CASSSGQAWGGYTF; CDR3 DNA: TGTGCCAGCAGTTCTGGACAGGCGTGGGGTGGCTACACCTTC
J gene: TRBJ2-1; D gene: TRBD1; clone size: .; V gene: TRBV2; CDR3 protein: CASRGQVGQFF; CDR3 DNA: TGTGCCAGCAGGGGACAGGTCGGGCAGTTCTTC
J gene: TRBJ1-3; D gene: TRBD1; clone size: .; V gene: TRBV29-1; CDR3 protein: CSAHGQEAGNTIYF; CDR3 DNA: TGCAGCGCCCACGGACAGGAGGCTGGAAACACCATATATTTT
J gene: TRBJ2-2; D gene: .; clone size: .; V gene: TRBV7-2; CDR3 protein: CASSLGPAGLTGELFF; CDR3 DNA: TGTGCCAGCAGCTTAGGTCCGGCGGGTCTCACCGGGGAGCTGTTTTTT
J gene: TRBJ2-7; D gene: .; clone size: .; V gene: TRBV7-8; CDR3 protein: CASSSKLYEQYF; CDR3 DNA: TGTGCCAGCAGCTCCAAACTCTACGAGCAGTACTTC
J gene: TRBJ2-1; D gene: TRBD2; clone size: .; V gene: TRBV27; CDR3 protein: CASSPPRERNEQFF; CDR3 DNA: TGTGCCAGCAGTCCTCCGCGGGAGAGGAATGAGCAGTTCTTC
J gene: TRBJ1-1; D gene: .; clone size: .; V gene: TRBV15; CDR3 protein: CATRNLQGTEAFF; CDR3 DNA: TGTGCCACACGAAATTTACAGGGTACTGAAGCTTTCTTT
J gene: TRBJ2-4; D gene: TRBD2; clone size: few; V gene: TRBV9; CDR3 protein: CASSDGAGGYTNLWGAKNIQYF; CDR3 DNA: TGTGCCAGCAGTGATGGGGCGGGGGGTTATACGAACCTATGGGGAGCCAAAAACATTCAGTACTTC
J gene: TRBJ2-7; D gene: TRBD2; clone size: .; V gene: TRBV9; CDR3 protein: CASSGLAGDGYEQYF; CDR3 DNA: TGTGCCAGCAGCGGACTAGCGGGAGATGGCTACGAGCAGTACTTC
J gene: TRBJ1-1; D gene: TRBD1; clone size: .; V gene: TRBV5-6; CDR3 protein: CASSFRDRPNTEAFF; CDR3 DNA: TGTGCCAGCAGCTTCCGGGACAGACCGAACACTGAAGCTTTCTTT